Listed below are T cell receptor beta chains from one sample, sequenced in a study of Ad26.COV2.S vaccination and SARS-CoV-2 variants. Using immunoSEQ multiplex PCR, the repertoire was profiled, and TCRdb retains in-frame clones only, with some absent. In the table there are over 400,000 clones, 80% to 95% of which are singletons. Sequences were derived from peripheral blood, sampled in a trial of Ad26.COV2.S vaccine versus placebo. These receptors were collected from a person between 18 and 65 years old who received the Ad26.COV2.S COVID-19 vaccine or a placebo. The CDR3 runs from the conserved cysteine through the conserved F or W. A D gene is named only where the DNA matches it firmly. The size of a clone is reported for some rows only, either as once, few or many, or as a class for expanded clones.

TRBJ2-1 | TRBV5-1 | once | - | CASSRDVAVPGRQFF | TGCGCCAGCAGCAGGGACGTAGCGGTACCGGGAAGGCAGTTCTTC
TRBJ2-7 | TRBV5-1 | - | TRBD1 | CASSLDQQGAKQYF | TGCGCCAGCAGCTTGGACCAACAGGGGGCTAAGCAGTACTTC
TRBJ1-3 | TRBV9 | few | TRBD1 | CASSVMSQGAGNTIYF | TGTGCCAGCAGCGTAATGTCCCAGGGGGCTGGAAACACCATATATTTT
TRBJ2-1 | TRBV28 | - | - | CASSWGAYNEQFF | TGTGCCAGCAGTTGGGGGGCCTACAATGAGCAGTTCTTC
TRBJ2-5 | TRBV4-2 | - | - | CASSQVSGHLQETQYF | TGTGCCAGCAGCCAAGTGTCCGGACACCTACAAGAGACCCAGTACTTC
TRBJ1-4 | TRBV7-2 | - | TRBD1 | CASLPYPRDRGGELFF | TGTGCCAGCCTACCATATCCCCGGGACAGGGGAGGGGAACTGTTTTTT
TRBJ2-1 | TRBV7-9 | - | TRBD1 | CASSPSGQPLYNEQFF | TGTGCCAGCAGCCCTTCGGGACAGCCTCTTTACAATGAGCAGTTCTTC
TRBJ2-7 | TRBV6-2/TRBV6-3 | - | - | CASSYSWDYEQYF | TGTGCCAGCAGTTACTCGTGGGACTACGAGCAGTACTTC
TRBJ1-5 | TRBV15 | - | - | CATRNQGMSNQPQHF | TGTGCCACCCGTAACCAGGGTATGAGCAATCAGCCCCAGCATTTT
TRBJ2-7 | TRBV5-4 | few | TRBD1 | CASSSTWGQNYEQYF | TGTGCCAGCAGCTCCACTTGGGGACAGAACTACGAGCAGTACTTC
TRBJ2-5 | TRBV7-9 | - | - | CASSPMLGMGWERGETQYF | TGTGCCAGCAGCCCCATGTTGGGCATGGGGTGGGAAAGAGGGGAGACCCAGTACTTC
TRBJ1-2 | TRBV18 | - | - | CASSPLQDGYTF | TGTGCCAGCTCACCACTACAGGATGGCTACACCTTC
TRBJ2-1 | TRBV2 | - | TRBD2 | CASSEALRVGSGRAHYNEQFF | TGTGCCAGCAGTGAAGCGCTTCGGGTGGGTAGCGGGAGGGCGCATTACAATGAGCAGTTCTTC
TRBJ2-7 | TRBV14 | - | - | CASSQDPDYEQYF | TGTGCCAGCAGCCAAGATCCAGACTACGAGCAGTACTTC
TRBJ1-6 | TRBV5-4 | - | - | CASSFVQPGPLHF | TGTGCCAGCAGCTTTGTACAGCCCGGACCCCTCCACTTT
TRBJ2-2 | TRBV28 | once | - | CASSLYGRMNTGELFF | TGTGCCAGCAGTTTATATGGCAGAATGAACACCGGGGAGCTGTTTTTT
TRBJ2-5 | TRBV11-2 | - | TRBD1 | CASSRTGEWTQYF | TGTGCCAGCAGCCGGACAGGAGAGTGGACCCAGTACTTC
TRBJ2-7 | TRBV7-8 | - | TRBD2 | CASSLVASGYEQYF | TGTGCCAGCAGCTTAGTAGCTAGCGGCTACGAGCAGTACTTC
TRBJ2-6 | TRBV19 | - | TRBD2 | CASSKTSGRTPGANVLTF | TGTGCCAGTAGTAAAACTAGCGGGAGAACCCCTGGGGCCAACGTCCTGACTTTC
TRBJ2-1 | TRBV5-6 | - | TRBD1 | CASSSLRDRGANEQFF | TGTGCCAGCAGCTCGCTCCGGGACAGGGGGGCCAATGAGCAGTTCTTC
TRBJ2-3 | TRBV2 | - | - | CASRMTKADTQYF | TGTGCCAGCAGGATGACCAAGGCTGATACGCAGTATTTT
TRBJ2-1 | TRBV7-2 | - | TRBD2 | CASSSGLAFNEQFF | TGTGCCAGCAGCTCGGGACTAGCGTTCAATGAGCAGTTCTTC
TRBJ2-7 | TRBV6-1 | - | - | CASSERSGWVYEQYF | TGTGCCAGCAGTGAAAGGTCAGGATGGGTCTACGAGCAGTACTTC
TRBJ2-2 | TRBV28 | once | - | CASRPPGGELFF | TGTGCCAGCAGGCCTCCCGGCGGGGAGCTGTTTTTT
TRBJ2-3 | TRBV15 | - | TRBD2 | CATSRGLLADITDTQYF | TGTGCCACCAGCAGAGGACTACTAGCGGATATCACAGATACGCAGTATTTT
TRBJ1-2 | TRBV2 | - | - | CASSGGQGLYGYTF | TGTGCCAGCAGTGGGGGGCAGGGGTTGTATGGCTACACCTTC
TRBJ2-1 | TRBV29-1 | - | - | CSVPGRSEQFF | TGCAGCGTTCCAGGGAGGAGTGAGCAGTTCTTC
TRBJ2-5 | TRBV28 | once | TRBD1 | CASSLLAGGGETQYF | TGTGCCAGCAGTTTATTGGCAGGGGGCGGAGAGACCCAGTACTTC
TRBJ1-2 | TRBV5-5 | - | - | CASSWSGDYGYTF | TGTGCCAGCAGTTGGTCAGGGGACTATGGCTACACCTTC
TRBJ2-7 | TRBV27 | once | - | CASSLSGTPGAQYF | TGTGCCAGCAGTTTATCGGGGACCCCCGGTGCGCAGTACTTC
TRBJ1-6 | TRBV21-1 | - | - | CASSNYTWGRTGVINSPLHF | TGTGCCAGCAGCAACTACACCTGGGGCCGAACAGGGGTAATTAATTCACCCCTCCACTTT
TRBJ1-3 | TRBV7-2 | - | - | CASAPQGDSGNTIYF | TGTGCCAGCGCTCCGCAGGGCGACTCTGGAAACACCATATATTTT
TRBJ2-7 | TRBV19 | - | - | CASSIRQDYEQYF | TGTGCCAGTAGTATTAGACAGGATTACGAGCAGTACTTC
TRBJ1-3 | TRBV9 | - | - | CASSGPHDPGNTIYF | TGTGCCAGCAGCGGGCCCCACGACCCTGGAAACACCATATATTTT
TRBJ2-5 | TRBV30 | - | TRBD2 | CAWSQLAGQETQYF | TGTGCCTGGAGTCAACTAGCGGGGCAAGAGACCCAGTACTTC
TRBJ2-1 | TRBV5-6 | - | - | CASSQQARGPSYNEQFF | TGTGCCAGCAGCCAACAAGCCCGGGGCCCGTCCTACAATGAGCAGTTCTTC
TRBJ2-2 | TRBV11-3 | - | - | CASSPQWAGELFF | TGTGCCAGCAGCCCTCAGTGGGCCGGGGAGCTGTTTTTT
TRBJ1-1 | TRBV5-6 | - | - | CASSLAGARGTEAFF | TGTGCCAGCAGCTTGGCGGGGGCCCGGGGCACTGAAGCTTTCTTT
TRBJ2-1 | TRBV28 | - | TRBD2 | CATIGTGLAAFYNEQFF | TGTGCCACCATCGGGACGGGACTAGCGGCCTTCTACAATGAGCAGTTCTTC
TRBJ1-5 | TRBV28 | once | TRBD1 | CASSLLTGVRRQPQHF | TGTGCCAGCAGTTTATTAACAGGGGTTCGTAGGCAGCCCCAGCATTTT
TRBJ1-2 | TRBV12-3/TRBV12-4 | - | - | CASSLEGGYGYTF | TGTGCCAGCAGTTTAGAAGGCGGCTATGGCTACACCTTC
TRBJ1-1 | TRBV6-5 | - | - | CASGGLNTEAFF | TGTGCCAGCGGGGGTCTGAACACTGAAGCTTTCTTT
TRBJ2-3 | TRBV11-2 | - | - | CASSWGDFEDTQYF | TGTGCCAGCAGCTGGGGGGACTTTGAAGATACGCAGTATTTT
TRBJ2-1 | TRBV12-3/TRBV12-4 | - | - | CASSLTRIEQFF | TGTGCCAGCAGTTTAACCCGAATTGAGCAGTTCTTC
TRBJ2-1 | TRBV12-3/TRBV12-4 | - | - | CASSFLGNEQFF | TGTGCCAGCAGTTTTCTAGGCAATGAGCAGTTCTTC
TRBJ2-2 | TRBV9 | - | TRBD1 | CASTPFPGQDTGELFF | TGTGCCAGCACCCCCTTCCCGGGACAGGACACCGGGGAGCTGTTTTTT
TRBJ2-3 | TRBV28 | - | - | CASSLPVRGTASTDTQYF | TGTGCCAGCAGTCTACCCGTGCGGGGGACAGCTAGCACAGATACGCAGTATTTT
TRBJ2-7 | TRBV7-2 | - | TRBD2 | CASSLGSGESYEQYF | TGTGCCAGCAGCTTAGGAAGCGGGGAGTCATACGAGCAGTACTTC